The next 2 T cell receptor beta chains were all read from a single sample in a study of blood T cell repertoires in COVID-19 (dated by TCRdb to between 2020 and 2021). The library was generated by the immunoSEQ multiplex PCR assay. Drawn from immuneACCESS, this table holds only the in-frame rearrangements with V and J called that TCRdb kept. Clones are partly lost; checked studies trace under half to an unresolved V gene and leave the rest unexplained. The sample yields some 450,000 clones; around 88% were counted once. The ten largest clones represent roughly 12% of the sample. Specimen: peripheral blood. The receptors shown here come from a woman in her forties or fifties with COVID-19, enrolled during active disease.

The chain links TRBV10-1 to TRBJ2-1; 7 bases line up with TRBD2. This CDR3 is 15 amino acids long. Germline V gene sequence: CDR1 WNHNN, CDR2 SYGVQD (reference sequence). V lost 2 bases, J lost 0 bases, and 1 base stayed unmatched. The CDR3: CASSEVAGSYNEQFF. DNA for the CDR3: TGCGCCAGCAGTGAGGTAGCGGGCTCCTACAATGAGCAGTTCTTC.

The CDR3 DNA is TGTGCCAGCTTGGAAAGCGGGGGGGAAGATACGCAGTATTTT. Translating it yields CASLESGGEDTQYF. This sequence joins TRBV2 and TRBJ2-3; 10 bases are a match to TRBD2. The CDR3 totals 14 residues. CDR1 and CDR2 (germline): SNHLY, FYNNEI. Losses at the gene ends were 8 bases for V and 5 bases for J; bases not matched to a gene: 7. The full variable domain, its missing parts supplied by reference TRBV2 and TRBJ2-3, is EPEVTQTPSHQVTQMGQEVILRCVPISNHLYFYWYRQILGQKVEFLVSFYNNEISEKSEIFDDQFSVERPDGSNFTLKIRSTKLEDSAMYFCASLESGGEDTQYFGPGTRLTVL.